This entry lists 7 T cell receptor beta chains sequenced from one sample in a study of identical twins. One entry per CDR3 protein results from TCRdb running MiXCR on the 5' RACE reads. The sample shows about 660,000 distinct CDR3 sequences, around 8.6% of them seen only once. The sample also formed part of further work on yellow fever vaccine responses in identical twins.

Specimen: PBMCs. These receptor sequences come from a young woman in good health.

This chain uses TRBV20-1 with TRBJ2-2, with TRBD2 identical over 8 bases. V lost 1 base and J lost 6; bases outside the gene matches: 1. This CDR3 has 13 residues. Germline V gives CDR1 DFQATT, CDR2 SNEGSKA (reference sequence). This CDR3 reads CSARAGGAGELFF. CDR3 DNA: TGCAGTGCTAGAGCGGGAGGGGCCGGGGAGCTGTTTTTT.

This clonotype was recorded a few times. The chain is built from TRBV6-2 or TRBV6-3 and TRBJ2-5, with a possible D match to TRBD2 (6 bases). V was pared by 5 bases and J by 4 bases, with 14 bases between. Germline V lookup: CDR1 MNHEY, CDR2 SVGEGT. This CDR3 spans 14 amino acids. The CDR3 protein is CASSPGVSRETQYF. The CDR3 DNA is TGTGCCAGCAGTCCGGGAGTAAGCCGAGAGACCCAGTACTTC.

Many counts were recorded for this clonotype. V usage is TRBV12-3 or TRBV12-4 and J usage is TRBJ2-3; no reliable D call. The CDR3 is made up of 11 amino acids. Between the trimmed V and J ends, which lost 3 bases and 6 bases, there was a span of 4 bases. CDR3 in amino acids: CASSFMDTQYF. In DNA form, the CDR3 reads TGTGCCAGCAGTTTTATGGATACGCAGTATTTT.

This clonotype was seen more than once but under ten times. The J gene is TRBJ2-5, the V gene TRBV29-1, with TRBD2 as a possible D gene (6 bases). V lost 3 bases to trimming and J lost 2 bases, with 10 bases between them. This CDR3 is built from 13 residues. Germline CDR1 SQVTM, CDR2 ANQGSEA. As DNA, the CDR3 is TGCAGCGTTGACGGGGGTACACAAGAGACCCAGTACTTC. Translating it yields CSVDGGTQETQYF.

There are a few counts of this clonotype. The CDR3 loop reads CASSEWWDEQYF. The DNA for the CDR3 is TGTGCCAGCAGTGAATGGTGGGACGAGCAGTACTTC. This chain connects TRBV25-1 to TRBJ2-7; D remains ambiguous. The germline V gene encodes CDR1 MGHDK and CDR2 SYGVNS. This CDR3 is 12 amino acids long. The V end lost 1 base, the J end lost 5 bases, and 6 bases lay between the germline ends.

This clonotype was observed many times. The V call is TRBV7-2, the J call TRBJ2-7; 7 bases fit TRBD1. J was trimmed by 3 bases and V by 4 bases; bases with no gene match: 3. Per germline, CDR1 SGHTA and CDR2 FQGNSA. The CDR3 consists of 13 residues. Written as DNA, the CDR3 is TGTGCCAGCAGCTCATACAGGGGCTACGAGCAGTACTTC. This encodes CASSSYRGYEQYF.

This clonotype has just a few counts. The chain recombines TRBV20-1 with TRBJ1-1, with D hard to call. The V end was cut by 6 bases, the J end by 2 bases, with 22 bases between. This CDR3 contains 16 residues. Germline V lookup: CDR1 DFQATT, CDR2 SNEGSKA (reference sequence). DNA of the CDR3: TGCAGTGCCGAAACTTTCCGACAAGGTGCAAACACTGAAGCTTTCTTT. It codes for CSAETFRQGANTEAFF.